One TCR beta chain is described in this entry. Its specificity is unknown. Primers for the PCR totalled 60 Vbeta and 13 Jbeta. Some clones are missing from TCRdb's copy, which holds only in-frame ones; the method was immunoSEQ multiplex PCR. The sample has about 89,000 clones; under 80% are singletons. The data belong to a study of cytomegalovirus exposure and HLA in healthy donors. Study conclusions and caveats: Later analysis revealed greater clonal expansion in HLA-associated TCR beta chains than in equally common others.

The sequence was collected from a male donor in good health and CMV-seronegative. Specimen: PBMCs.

The CDR3 region is CASSYSYGSYNEQFF. The CDR3 region has the DNA TGTGCCAGCAGTTACTCGTACGGTTCCTACAATGAGCAGTTCTTC. The genes are TRBV6-5 and TRBJ2-1; D remains unclear. CDR1 and CDR2 (germline): MNHEY, SVGAGI. The CDR3 is 15 residues long. Trimming took 0 bases from V and 1 from J, leaving 7 bases between them.